This TCR beta chain was recorded in a study of cytomegalovirus exposure and HLA in healthy donors. Primers for the PCR totalled 60 Vbeta and 13 Jbeta. Produced via immunoSEQ multiplex PCR; TCRdb's table is partial and in-frame only. The profile shows tens of thousands of clones, almost 70% of them singletons. The V and J ends lost 0 bases and 1 base respectively, with 7 bases between them. Germline loops: CDR1 MNHEY, CDR2 SMNVEV (reference sequence). The CDR3 is made up of 14 amino acids. This clone was counted only a few times. Its antigen is not identified. Whole-study results and caveats: The authors listed roughly 150 TCR beta chains as cytomegalovirus-associated. A cluster of highly shared sequence variants was likely a sequencing artifact.

This sequence was found in a woman aged 45-60 years in good health and CMV-seronegative. The V call is TRBV27, the J call TRBJ2-7; a possible D gene is TRBD1 (6 bases). Sequencing input: PBMCs. The CDR3 DNA follows: TGTGCCAGCAGTTTATCGAGGGGGTCCTACGAGCAGTACTTC. As protein: CASSLSRGSYEQYF.